The sequence of this TCR beta chain was determined in a study of blood T cell repertoires in COVID-19. Study-level background: Donors in the United States, Italy and Spain gave samples during acute or convalescent COVID-19. In each case, the material was cDNA or gDNA derived from T cells, B-cell-depleted T cells, or PBMCs.

The CDR3 runs to 14 residues. V lost 5 bases, J lost 4 bases, and 12 bases lay in between. CDR1 is MNHEY, CDR2 SVGEGT, per germline. Original analysis: Nucleated cell number was recorded as an estimate derived from reference gene primer amplification. Only in-frame clones appear in the TCRdb table, and some are missing; sequencing was by immunoSEQ multiplex PCR. The DNA gave D and trimming, while V, J and clone size come from that table. The sample includes about 110,000 clones, 81% of them seen just once. The clonotype was recovered from an elderly man with acute or convalescent COVID-19. The V call is TRBV6-2 or TRBV6-3, the J call TRBJ1-5; no clear D gene. The material sequenced was peripheral blood. The CDR3: CASSPHEVNQPQHF. Here the CDR3 DNA reads TGTGCCAGCAGTCCACACGAGGTAAATCAGCCCCAGCATTTT.